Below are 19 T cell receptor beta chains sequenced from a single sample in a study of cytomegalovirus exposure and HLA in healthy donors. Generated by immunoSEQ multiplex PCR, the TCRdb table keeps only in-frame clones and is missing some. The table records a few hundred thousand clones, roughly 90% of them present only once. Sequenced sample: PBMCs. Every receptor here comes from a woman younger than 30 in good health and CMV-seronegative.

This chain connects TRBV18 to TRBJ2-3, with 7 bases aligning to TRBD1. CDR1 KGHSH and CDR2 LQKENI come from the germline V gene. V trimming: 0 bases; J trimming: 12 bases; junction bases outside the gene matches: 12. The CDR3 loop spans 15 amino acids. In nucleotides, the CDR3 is TGTGCCAGCTCACCACCGGACAGGATCTATGGCCGACAGTATTTT. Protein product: CASSPPDRIYGRQYF.

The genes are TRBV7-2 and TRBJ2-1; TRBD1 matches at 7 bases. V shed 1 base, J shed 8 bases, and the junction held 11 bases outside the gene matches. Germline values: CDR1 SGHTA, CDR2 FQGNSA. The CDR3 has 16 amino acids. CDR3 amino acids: CASSLDYRGGGHEQFF. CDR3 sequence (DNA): TGTGCCAGCAGCTTAGACTACAGGGGCGGTGGGCATGAGCAGTTCTTC.

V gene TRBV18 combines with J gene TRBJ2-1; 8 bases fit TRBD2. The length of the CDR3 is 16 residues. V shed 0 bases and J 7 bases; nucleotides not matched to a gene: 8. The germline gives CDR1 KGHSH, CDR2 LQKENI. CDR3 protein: CASSPPVQAGGNEQFF. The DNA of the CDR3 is TGTGCCAGCTCACCACCGGTCCAGGCGGGAGGTAATGAGCAGTTCTTC.

The chain's CDR3 is CASSFSTGGSGYTF. CDR3 nucleotides: TGTGCCAGCAGCTTCTCAACAGGGGGCTCTGGCTACACCTTC. The rearrangement joins TRBV5-4 to TRBJ1-2; TRBD1 agrees at 9 bases. This CDR3 spans 14 amino acids. Germline CDR1 reads SGHNT; CDR2 reads YYREEE (reference sequence). Trimming took 2 bases from V and 7 from J; bases not matched to a gene: 6.

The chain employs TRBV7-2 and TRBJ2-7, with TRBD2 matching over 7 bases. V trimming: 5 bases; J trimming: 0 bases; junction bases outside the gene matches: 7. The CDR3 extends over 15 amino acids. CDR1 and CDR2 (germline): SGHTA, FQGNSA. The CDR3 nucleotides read TGTGCCAGCAGCGGTGCTAGCGGAAGCTCCTACGAGCAGTACTTC. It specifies CASSGASGSSYEQYF.

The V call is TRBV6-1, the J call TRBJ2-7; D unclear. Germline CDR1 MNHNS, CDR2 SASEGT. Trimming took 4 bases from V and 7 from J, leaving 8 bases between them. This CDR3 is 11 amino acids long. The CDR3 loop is CASSVYKEQYF. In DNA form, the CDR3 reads TGTGCCAGCAGTGTTTACAAAGAGCAGTACTTC.

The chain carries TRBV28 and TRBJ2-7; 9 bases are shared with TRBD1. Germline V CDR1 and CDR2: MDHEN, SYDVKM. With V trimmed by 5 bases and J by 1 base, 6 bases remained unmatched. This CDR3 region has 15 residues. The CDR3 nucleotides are TGTGCCAGCAGTGCACTGGGACAGGGATCCTACGAGCAGTACTTC. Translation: CASSALGQGSYEQYF.

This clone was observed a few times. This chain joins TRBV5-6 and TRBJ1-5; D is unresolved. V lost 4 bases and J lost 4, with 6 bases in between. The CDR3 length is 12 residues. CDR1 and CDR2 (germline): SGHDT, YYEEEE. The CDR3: CASSRLNQPQHF. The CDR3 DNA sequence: TGTGCCAGCAGCCGACTAAATCAGCCCCAGCATTTT.

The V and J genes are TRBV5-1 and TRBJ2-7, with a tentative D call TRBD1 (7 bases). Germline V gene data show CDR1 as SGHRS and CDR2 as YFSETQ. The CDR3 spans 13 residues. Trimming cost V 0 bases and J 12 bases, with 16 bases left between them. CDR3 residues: CASSLEGRQGGYF. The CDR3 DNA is TGCGCCAGCAGCTTGGAGGGGAGACAGGGAGGGTACTTC.

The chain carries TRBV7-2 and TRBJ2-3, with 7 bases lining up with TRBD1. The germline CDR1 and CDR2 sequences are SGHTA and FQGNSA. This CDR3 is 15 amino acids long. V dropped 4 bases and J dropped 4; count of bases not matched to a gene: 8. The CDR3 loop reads CASSYMDRSPDTQYF. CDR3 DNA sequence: TGTGCCAGCAGCTACATGGACAGGAGCCCAGATACGCAGTATTTT.

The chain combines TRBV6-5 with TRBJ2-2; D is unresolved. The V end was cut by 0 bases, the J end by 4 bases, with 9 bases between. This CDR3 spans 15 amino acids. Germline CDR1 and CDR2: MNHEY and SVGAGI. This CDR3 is CASSYSFLATGELFF. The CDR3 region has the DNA TGTGCCAGCAGTTACTCATTTTTGGCCACCGGGGAGCTGTTTTTT.

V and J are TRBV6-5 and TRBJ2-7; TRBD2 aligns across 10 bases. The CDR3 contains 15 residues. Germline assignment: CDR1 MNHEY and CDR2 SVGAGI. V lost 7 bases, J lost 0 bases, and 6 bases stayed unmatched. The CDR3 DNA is TGTGCCAGCACATCGACTAGCGGGCTCTCCTACGAGCAGTACTTC. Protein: CASTSTSGLSYEQYF.

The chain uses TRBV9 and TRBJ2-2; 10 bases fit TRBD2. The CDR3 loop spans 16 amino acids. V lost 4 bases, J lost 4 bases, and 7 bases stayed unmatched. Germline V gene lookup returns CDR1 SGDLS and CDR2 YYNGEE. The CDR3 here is CASSSQLAGLTGELFF. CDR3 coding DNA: TGTGCCAGCAGCTCGCAACTAGCGGGGCTCACCGGGGAGCTGTTTTTT.

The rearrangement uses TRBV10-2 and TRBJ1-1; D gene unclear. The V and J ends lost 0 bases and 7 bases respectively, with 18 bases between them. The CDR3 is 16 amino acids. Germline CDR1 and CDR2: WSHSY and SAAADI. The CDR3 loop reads CASSESLAVQVVEAFF. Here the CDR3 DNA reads TGCGCCAGCAGTGAGTCCCTTGCTGTCCAGGTCGTTGAAGCTTTCTTT.

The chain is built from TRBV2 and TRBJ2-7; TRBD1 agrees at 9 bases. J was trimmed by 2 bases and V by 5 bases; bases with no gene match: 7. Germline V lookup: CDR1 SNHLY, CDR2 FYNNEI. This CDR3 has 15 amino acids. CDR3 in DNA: TGTGCCAGCAGTTTGGGAGGACAGGGGCCCTACGAGCAGTACTTC. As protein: CASSLGGQGPYEQYF.

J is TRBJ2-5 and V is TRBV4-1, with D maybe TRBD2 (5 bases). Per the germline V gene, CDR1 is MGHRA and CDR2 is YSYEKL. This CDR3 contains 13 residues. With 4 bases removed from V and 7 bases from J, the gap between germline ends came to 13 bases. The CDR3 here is CASSPDSAGTQYF. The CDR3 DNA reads TGCGCCAGCAGCCCCGACTCCGCGGGGACCCAGTACTTC.

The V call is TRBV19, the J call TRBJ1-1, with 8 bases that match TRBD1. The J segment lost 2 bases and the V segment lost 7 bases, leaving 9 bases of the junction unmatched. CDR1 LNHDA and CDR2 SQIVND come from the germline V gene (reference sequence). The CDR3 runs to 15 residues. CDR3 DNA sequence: TGTGCCAGTAAGGCAGGGACAGGACTTAACACTGAAGCTTTCTTT. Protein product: CASKAGTGLNTEAFF.

In nucleotides, the CDR3 is TGTGCCAGCAGCAAAGAGGGCGTGACTAGCGGTCAAGAGACCCAGTACTTC. Translating gives CASSKEGVTSGQETQYF. This sequence joins TRBV21-1 and TRBJ2-5; the table's D gene call, TRBD2, was not cross checked with the DNA. TRBV21-1 is a known pseudogene. The CDR3 runs to 17 residues.

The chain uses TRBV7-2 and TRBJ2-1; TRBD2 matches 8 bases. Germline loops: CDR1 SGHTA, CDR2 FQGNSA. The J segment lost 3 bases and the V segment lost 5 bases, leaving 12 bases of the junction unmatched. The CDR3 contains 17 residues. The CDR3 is CASSLVPTSGVYNEQFF. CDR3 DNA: TGTGCCAGCAGCCTAGTGCCTACTAGCGGAGTCTACAATGAGCAGTTCTTC.